This TCR beta chain was recorded in a study of vaccination effects on CD4 cells after COVID-19. Study in general: Following the second dose by a median of 72 days, the post-vaccine samples were obtained.

Worth noting for this clone: The target antigen is unknown.

Germline CDR1 and CDR2: MNHEY and SVGAGI. Trimming pared 9 bases from V and 6 bases from J, leaving 24 bases between. The CDR3 extends over 15 amino acids. Sequenced by immunoSEQ multiplex PCR; TCRdb stores in-frame clones only, minus some. This sample carries just over 55,000 clones, nearly 80% of them seen once, and the ten largest clones take 4.3%. CD4+ T cell isolation took place after 10 days of culture. It was two doses of either the BNT162b2 or mRNA-1273 vaccine that participants received. General study points: The study found that only 1 of 255 vaccine-induced clones from healthy vaccinees cross-reacted with common cold coronaviruses.

This sequence joins TRBV6-5 and TRBJ2-7, with D uncertain. This material consisted of CD4+ T cells from PBMCs cultured without peptide, taken after COVID-19 vaccination. This receptor was obtained from a human donor who received a COVID-19 vaccine. In nucleotides, the CDR3 is TGTGCCAGTAGTAACGGGCACACGGGTATCGGCGAGCAGTACTTC. This encodes CASSNGHTGIGEQYF.